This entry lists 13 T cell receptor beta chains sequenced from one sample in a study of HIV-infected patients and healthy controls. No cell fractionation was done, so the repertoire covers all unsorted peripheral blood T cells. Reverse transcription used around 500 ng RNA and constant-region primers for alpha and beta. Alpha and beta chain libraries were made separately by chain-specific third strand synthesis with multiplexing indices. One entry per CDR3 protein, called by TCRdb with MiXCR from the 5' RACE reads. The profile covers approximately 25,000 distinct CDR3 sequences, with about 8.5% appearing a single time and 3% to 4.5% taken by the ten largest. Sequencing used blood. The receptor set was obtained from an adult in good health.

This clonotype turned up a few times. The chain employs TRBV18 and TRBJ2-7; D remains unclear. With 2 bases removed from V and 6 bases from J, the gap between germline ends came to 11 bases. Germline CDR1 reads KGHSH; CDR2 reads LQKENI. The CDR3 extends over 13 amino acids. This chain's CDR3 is CASSPALAGEQYF. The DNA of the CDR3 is TGTGCCAGCTCACCAGCGTTAGCCGGCGAGCAGTACTTC.

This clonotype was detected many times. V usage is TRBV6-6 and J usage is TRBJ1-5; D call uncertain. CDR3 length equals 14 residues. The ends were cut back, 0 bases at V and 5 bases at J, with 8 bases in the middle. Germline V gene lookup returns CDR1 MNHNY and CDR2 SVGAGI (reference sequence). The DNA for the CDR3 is TGTGCCAGCAGTTACTCTCCGGTGTATCAGCCCCAGCATTTT. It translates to CASSYSPVYQPQHF.

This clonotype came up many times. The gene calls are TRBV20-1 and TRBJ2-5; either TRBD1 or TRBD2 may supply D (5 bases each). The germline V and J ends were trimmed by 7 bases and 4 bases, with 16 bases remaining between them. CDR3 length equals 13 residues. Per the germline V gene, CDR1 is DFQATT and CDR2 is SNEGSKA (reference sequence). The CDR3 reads CSGIRDAGETQYF. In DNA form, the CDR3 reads TGCAGTGGCATCCGGGACGCCGGAGAGACCCAGTACTTC.

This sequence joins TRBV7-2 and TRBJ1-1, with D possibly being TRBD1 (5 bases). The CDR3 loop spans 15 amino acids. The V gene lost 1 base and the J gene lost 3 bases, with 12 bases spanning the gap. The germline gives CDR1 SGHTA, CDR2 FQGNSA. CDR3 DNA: TGTGCCAGCAGCTTAGGGCCGGTGGGGGACACTGAAGCTTTCTTT. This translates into CASSLGPVGDTEAFF.

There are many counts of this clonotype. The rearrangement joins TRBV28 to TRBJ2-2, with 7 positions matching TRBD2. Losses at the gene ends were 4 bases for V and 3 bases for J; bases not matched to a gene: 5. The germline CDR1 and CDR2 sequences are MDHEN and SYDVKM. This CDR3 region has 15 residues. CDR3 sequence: CASSSLAVYTGELFF. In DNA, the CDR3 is TGTGCCAGCAGTTCTCTAGCGGTCTACACCGGGGAGCTGTTTTTT.

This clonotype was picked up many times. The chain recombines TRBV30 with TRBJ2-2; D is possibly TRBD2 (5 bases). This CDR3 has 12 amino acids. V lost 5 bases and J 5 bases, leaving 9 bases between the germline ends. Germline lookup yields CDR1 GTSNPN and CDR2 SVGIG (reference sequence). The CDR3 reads CAWGRFTGELFF. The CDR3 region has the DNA TGTGCCTGGGGGAGATTTACCGGGGAGCTGTTTTTT.

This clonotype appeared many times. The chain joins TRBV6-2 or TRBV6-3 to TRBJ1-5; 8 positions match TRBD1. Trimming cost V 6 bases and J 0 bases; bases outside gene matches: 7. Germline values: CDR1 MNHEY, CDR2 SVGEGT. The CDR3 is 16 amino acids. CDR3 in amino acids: CASSTFGQGSNQPQHF. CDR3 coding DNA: TGTGCCAGCAGCACTTTCGGACAGGGTAGCAATCAGCCCCAGCATTTT.

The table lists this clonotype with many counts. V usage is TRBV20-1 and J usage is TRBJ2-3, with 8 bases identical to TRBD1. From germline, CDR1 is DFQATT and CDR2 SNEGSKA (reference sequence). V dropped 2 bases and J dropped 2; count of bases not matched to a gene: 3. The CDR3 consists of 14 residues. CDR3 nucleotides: TGCAGTGCTAGAAGGACAGGGCCCACAGATACGCAGTATTTT. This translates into CSARRTGPTDTQYF.

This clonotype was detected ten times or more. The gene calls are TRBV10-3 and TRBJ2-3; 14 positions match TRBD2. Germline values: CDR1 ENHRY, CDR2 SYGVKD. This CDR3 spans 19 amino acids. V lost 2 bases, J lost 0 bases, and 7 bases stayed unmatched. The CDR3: CAISEPGLAGVTSTDTQYF. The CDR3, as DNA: TGTGCCATCAGTGAGCCGGGACTAGCGGGGGTAACTAGCACAGATACGCAGTATTTT.

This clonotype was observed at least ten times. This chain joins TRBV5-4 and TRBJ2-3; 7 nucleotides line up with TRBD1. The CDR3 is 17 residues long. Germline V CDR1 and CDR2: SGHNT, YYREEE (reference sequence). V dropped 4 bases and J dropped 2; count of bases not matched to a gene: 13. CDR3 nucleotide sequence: TGTGCCAGCAGCAGGGGGACCCCAGGGGGTTCCACAGATACGCAGTATTTT. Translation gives CASSRGTPGGSTDTQYF.

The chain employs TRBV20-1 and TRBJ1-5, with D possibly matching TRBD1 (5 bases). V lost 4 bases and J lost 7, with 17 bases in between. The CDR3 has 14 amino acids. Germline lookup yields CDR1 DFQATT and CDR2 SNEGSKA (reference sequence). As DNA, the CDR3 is TGCAGTGCTACCCCCCCGGGGGGAGGACAGCCCCAGCATTTT. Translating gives CSATPPGGGQPQHF.

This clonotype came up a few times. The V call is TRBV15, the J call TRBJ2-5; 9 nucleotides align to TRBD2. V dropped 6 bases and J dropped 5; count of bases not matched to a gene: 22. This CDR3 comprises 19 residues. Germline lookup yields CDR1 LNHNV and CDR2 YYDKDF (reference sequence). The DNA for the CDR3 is TGTGCCACCAGGACCGACGAGGTCGCGGGGGGGCCAGCTGTCGAGACCCAGTACTTC. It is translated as CATRTDEVAGGPAVETQYF. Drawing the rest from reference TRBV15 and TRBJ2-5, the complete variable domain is DAMVIQNPRYQVTQFGKPVTLSCSQTLNHNVMYWYQQKSSQAPKLLFHYYDKDFNNEADTPDNFQSRRPNTSFCFLDIRSPGLGDTAMYLCATRTDEVAGGPAVETQYFGPGTRLLVL.

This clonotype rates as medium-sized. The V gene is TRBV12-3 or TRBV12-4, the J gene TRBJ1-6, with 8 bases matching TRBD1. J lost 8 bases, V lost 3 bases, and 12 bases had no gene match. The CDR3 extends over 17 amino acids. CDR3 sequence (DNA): TGTGCCAGCAGTTTCGTGGGGACGACAGGGGCCGATTCACCCCTCCACTTT. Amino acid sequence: CASSFVGTTGADSPLHF.